A selection of T cell receptor beta chains follows, all from one sample in a study of identical twins. TCRdb reprocessed the 5' RACE reads via MiXCR and lists one record per CDR3 protein. The sample includes some 900,000 distinct CDR3 sequences, about 12% seen only once; the top ten take under 2%. These data were also filed under a second study, of yellow fever vaccine responses in identical twins.

Sequenced: PBMCs. The receptors stem from a woman between 18 and 29 years old in good health. CDR3s include the opening cysteine and the closing phenylalanine or tryptophan. A D gene is named only where the DNA matches it firmly. Not all rows give a size; the values are once, few, many and, for expanded clones, a class.

j_call,v_call,d_call,clone_size,cdr3_nt,cdr3_aa
TRBJ2-1,TRBV6-1,TRBD2,-,TGTGCCAGCAGTGAGGGGACTAGCTCACATAATGAGCAGTTCTTC,CASSEGTSSHNEQFF
TRBJ2-2,TRBV12-3/TRBV12-4,-,-,TGTGCCAGCAGCCCAGCCGAAAAATGGGCCTACACCGGGGAGCTGTTTTTT,CASSPAEKWAYTGELFF
TRBJ2-1,TRBV7-6,-,few,TGTGCCAGCAGCTTATCTGGAGGGGATGGGGCCTACAATGAGCAGTTCTTC,CASSLSGGDGAYNEQFF
TRBJ2-7,TRBV5-1,TRBD2,few,TGCGCCAGCAGCTTGGGGGGGACTAGCCCTACTTACGAGCAGTACTTC,CASSLGGTSPTYEQYF
TRBJ2-7,TRBV28,-,-,TGTGCCACAGGGCCCCCGCCCTACGAGCAGTACTTC,CATGPPPYEQYF
TRBJ2-3,TRBV12-3/TRBV12-4,TRBD2,-,TGTGCCAGTTTGAAGCGGGGGAAGGAAGCAGATACGCAGTATTTT,CASLKRGKEADTQYF
TRBJ2-3,TRBV7-9,TRBD1,many,TGTGCCAGCAGCTCAGGGGGACCTTTGTATTTT,CASSSGGPLYF
TRBJ2-7,TRBV20-1,TRBD2,-,TGCAGTGCTAGATCCGCACTAGCGGCGATCCCCTACGAGCAGTACTTC,CSARSALAAIPYEQYF
TRBJ2-7,TRBV10-3,TRBD1,-,TGTGCCATCTGGTCGGGACAGGGTATAGACGAGCAGTACTTC,CAIWSGQGIDEQYF
TRBJ2-2,TRBV11-2,TRBD2,-,TGTGCCAGCAGCTTTCTTAGCGGGGTGAACACCGGGGAGCTGTTTTTT,CASSFLSGVNTGELFF
TRBJ2-2,TRBV11-1,TRBD1,-,TGTGCCAGCAGCTACCGGGACAGGGAAGGTGATGTCACCGGGGAGCTGTTTTTT,CASSYRDREGDVTGELFF
TRBJ2-2,TRBV7-6,-,many,TGTGCCAGCAGCTTAGTCTCCGACACCTGGGCCGGGGAGCTGTTTTTT,CASSLVSDTWAGELFF
TRBJ1-1,TRBV10-3,TRBD1,many,TGTGCCATCGGGGAACAGGGGTACACTGAAGCTTTCTTT,CAIGEQGYTEAFF
TRBJ1-1,TRBV25-1,-,-,TGTGCCAGCAGGGGGTGGGGGCGGCTGGGGAACACTGAAGCTTTCTTT,CASRGWGRLGNTEAFF
TRBJ1-4,TRBV20-1,TRBD1,-,TGCAGTGCTAAACCGGGACAGGGGAACAATGAAAAACTGTTTTTT,CSAKPGQGNNEKLFF
TRBJ2-3,TRBV12-3/TRBV12-4,-,-,TGTGCCAGCAGTTCCCTCAGTGTGGGTACGCAGTATTTT,CASSSLSVGTQYF
TRBJ1-5,TRBV19,TRBD1,-,TGTGCCAGTAGTGTCAGGGGGCTGGATCAGCCCCAGCATTTT,CASSVRGLDQPQHF
TRBJ2-2,TRBV27,TRBD2,-,TGTGCCAGCAGTTTCGTAGGGACTAGCAGTACCGGGGAGCTGTTTTTT,CASSFVGTSSTGELFF
TRBJ1-1,TRBV21-1,-,few,TGTGCCAGCAGCCGCAGGGACAGGGGGCTGACTGAAGCTTTCTTT,CASSRRDRGLTEAFF
TRBJ2-1,TRBV29-1,TRBD1,few,TGCAGCGTTCGGACAGGGTCCTACAATGAGCAGTTCTTC,CSVRTGSYNEQFF
TRBJ2-2,TRBV28,TRBD2,few,TGTGCCAGCTTGCGGGGGGTTAACACCGGGGAGCTGTTTTTT,CASLRGVNTGELFF
TRBJ2-5,TRBV5-1,TRBD1,-,TGCGCCAGCAGCTTGGGGGGACAGAGGATCGCAGAGAACCAGTACTTC,CASSLGGQRIAENQYF
TRBJ2-1,TRBV3-1,TRBD2,many,TGTGCCAGCAGCCAAGAGGGGTATAAGCGGGAAAGGAATGAGCAGTTCTTC,CASSQEGYKRERNEQFF
TRBJ2-1,TRBV20-1,-,many,TGCAGTGCGGGGGTAGTCTATGAGCAGTTCTTC,CSAGVVYEQFF
TRBJ2-3,TRBV19,-,few,TGTGCCAGTAGTAAAGTGGCATTATTTTTTGATACGCAGTATTTT,CASSKVALFFDTQYF
TRBJ1-4,TRBV15,TRBD1,-,TGTGCCACCACGGGACAGGGCAGGCCTGAAAAACTGTTTTTT,CATTGQGRPEKLFF
TRBJ2-2,TRBV7-9,-,many,TGTGCCAGCAGCGCCTTCGGAGAAACCGGGGAGCTGTTTTTT,CASSAFGETGELFF
TRBJ2-3,TRBV12-3/TRBV12-4,TRBD1,-,TGTGCCAGCATTGGGACAGGGGGCGCGAATACGCAGTATTTT,CASIGTGGANTQYF
TRBJ2-3,TRBV29-1,TRBD2,-,TGCAGCGTTAAATATAGCGGGAGCACAGATACGCAGTATTTT,CSVKYSGSTDTQYF
TRBJ2-1,TRBV20-1,TRBD2,-,TGCAGTGCTAGAGATCTTTTGAGACTAGCGGAAAACAATGAGCAGTTCTTC,CSARDLLRLAENNEQFF
TRBJ1-5,TRBV7-9,-,many,TGTGCCGTTTCGACCGGGGATCAGCCCCAGCATTTT,CAVSTGDQPQHF
TRBJ2-1,TRBV15,TRBD2,-,TGTGCCACCAGCAGAGTCAGGGAGGGTTCGAATGAGCAGTTCTTC,CATSRVREGSNEQFF
TRBJ2-2,TRBV6-2/TRBV6-3,-,-,TGTGCCAGCAGTTACCCCAGGGGCCTTCCGAACACCGGGGAGCTGTTTTTT,CASSYPRGLPNTGELFF
TRBJ2-1,TRBV7-6,TRBD2,-,TGTGCCAGCAGCTTAGCGTTGCGGGGGGGTGGAGAGGAGCAGTTCTTC,CASSLALRGGGEEQFF
TRBJ2-7,TRBV5-1,TRBD2,many,TGCGCCAGCAGCTTCAGACTAGCGGGAGGGTACGAGCAGTACTTC,CASSFRLAGGYEQYF
TRBJ2-2,TRBV7-8,TRBD2,few,TGTGCCAGCAGCTTAGTGAGCGGGAGTGCCGCCGGGGAGCTGTTTTTT,CASSLVSGSAAGELFF
TRBJ2-7,TRBV14,TRBD2,few,TGTGCCAGCAGCCCCCTGCTTAGCGGGAGTAGCTACGAGCAGTACTTC,CASSPLLSGSSYEQYF
TRBJ2-2,TRBV4-1,-,few,TGCGCCAGCAGCCACCCCCCAGGTGGGGGGCGCGCCGGGGAGCTGTTTTTT,CASSHPPGGGRAGELFF
TRBJ1-2,TRBV6-1,-,-,TGTGCCAGCAGTGTAGGTCGGGCCCTTAACTATGGCTACACCTTC,CASSVGRALNYGYTF
TRBJ1-1,TRBV5-1,-,many,TGCGCCAGCAGCCCCCGAGGCCTGAACACTGAAGCTTTCTTT,CASSPRGLNTEAFF
TRBJ2-1,TRBV7-2,TRBD1,many,TGTGCCGCAAGCGGACAGGGGGCAGGGAATGAGCAGTTCTTC,CAASGQGAGNEQFF
TRBJ1-1,TRBV27,TRBD1,many,TGTGCCAGCATGACAGGGTATTTGACTGAAGCTTTCTTT,CASMTGYLTEAFF
TRBJ2-5,TRBV12-3/TRBV12-4,TRBD2,-,TGTGCCAGCAGTTTGTCAGCGGGAGTATGGGAGACCCAGTACTTC,CASSLSAGVWETQYF
TRBJ2-5,TRBV7-9,-,many,TGTGCCAGCAGCTCTTCGTTTACCCGAGAGACCCAGTACTTC,CASSSSFTRETQYF
TRBJ1-2,TRBV6-1,-,-,TGTGCCAGCACCAACAGGGACTATGGCTACACCTTC,CASTNRDYGYTF
TRBJ2-5,TRBV6-1,-,many,TGTGCCAGCAGTGAAGTCTCAGGGTCGCAAGAGACCCAGTACTTC,CASSEVSGSQETQYF
TRBJ2-1,TRBV12-3/TRBV12-4,-,few,TGTGCCAGCAGTTTAGTGGTATCCGGCGAGCAGTTCTTC,CASSLVVSGEQFF
TRBJ1-2,TRBV6-2/TRBV6-3,TRBD1,-,TGTGCCAGCAGTACCGACAGGGCATCGTCTCGTGGCTACACCTTC,CASSTDRASSRGYTF
TRBJ2-7,TRBV14,-,-,TGTGCCAGCAGCCGGCAAAGGATAGCGGATTTATACTTC,CASSRQRIADLYF
TRBJ2-1,TRBV28,TRBD2,-,TGTGCCAGCAGTCCCGGACTAGCGGGAGGGCAGTGGTACAATGAGCAGTTCTTC,CASSPGLAGGQWYNEQFF
TRBJ1-1,TRBV4-2,-,-,TGTGCCAGCAGCCAACAGGGGTTAATGAACACTGAAGCTTTCTTT,CASSQQGLMNTEAFF
TRBJ2-5,TRBV12-3/TRBV12-4,TRBD2,many,TGTGCCAGCAGCTTAAGACTAGCAGGGGAGACCCAGTACTTC,CASSLRLAGETQYF
TRBJ2-7,TRBV7-2,TRBD1,-,TGTGCCAGCAGCCCACGGACAGGGGCATCCTACGAGCAGTACTTC,CASSPRTGASYEQYF
TRBJ1-2,TRBV6-5,-,few,TGTGCCAGCAGCTTAGGGACACATGGTGGCTACACCTTC,CASSLGTHGGYTF